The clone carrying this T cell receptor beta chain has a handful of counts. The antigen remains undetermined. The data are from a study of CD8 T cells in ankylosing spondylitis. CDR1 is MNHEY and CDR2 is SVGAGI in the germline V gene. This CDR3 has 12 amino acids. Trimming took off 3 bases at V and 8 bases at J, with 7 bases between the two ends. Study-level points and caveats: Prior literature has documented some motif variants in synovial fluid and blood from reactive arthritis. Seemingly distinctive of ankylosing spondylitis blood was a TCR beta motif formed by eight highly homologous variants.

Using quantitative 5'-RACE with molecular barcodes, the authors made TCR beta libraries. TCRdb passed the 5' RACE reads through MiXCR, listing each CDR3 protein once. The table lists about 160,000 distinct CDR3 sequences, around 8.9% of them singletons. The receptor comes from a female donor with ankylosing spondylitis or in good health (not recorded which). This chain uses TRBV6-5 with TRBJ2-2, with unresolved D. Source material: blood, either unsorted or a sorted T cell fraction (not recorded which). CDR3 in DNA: TGTGCCAGCAGTTATGTAGGGGGGGAGCTGTTTTTT. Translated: CASSYVGGELFF.